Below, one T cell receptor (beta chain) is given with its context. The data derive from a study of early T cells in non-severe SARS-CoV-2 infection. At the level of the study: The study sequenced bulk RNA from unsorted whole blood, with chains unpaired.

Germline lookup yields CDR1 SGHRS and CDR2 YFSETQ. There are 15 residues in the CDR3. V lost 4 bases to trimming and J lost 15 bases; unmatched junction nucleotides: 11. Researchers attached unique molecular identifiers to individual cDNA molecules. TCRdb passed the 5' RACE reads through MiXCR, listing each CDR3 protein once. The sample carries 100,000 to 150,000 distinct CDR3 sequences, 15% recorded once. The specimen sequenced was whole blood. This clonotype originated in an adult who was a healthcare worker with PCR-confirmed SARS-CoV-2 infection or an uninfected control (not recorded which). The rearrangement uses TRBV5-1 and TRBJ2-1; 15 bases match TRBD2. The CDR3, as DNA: TGCGCCAGCAGCCCCGGGACTAGCGGGGGGTTGCGAGCGTTCTTC. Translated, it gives CASSPGTSGGLRAFF.